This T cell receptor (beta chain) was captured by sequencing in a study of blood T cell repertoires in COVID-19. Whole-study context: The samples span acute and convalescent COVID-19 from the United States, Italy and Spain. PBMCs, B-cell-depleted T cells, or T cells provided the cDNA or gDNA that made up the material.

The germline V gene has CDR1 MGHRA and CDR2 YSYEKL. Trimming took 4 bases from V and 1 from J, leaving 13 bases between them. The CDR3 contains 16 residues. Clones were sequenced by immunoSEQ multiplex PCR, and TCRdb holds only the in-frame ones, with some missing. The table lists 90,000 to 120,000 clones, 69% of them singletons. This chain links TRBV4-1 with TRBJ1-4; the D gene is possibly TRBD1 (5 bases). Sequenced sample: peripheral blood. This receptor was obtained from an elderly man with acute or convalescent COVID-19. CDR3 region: CASSRGTSETNEKLFF. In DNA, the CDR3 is TGCGCCAGCAGCCGGGGCACGTCGGAAACTAATGAAAAACTGTTTTTT.